This T cell receptor (beta chain) was captured by sequencing in a study of shared clonotypes between healthy human individuals. CDR3 length: 14 amino acids. The germline V gene encodes CDR1 ENHRY and CDR2 SYGVKD. The V and J ends lost 10 bases and 1 base respectively, with 16 bases between them. Study observations and caveats: Sequencing depth was expected to affect clonotype sharing among donors.

Every one of the donors was a Caucasian adult that lived in Nashville, Tennessee. Points on this clone: What it recognizes is unknown.

Ten immunoSEQ deep assay plates served to sequence unsorted PBMC DNA. In the study's own analysis: Filtering differed since immunoSEQ provided only junctions, with no quality scores. This table comes from immunoSEQ multiplex PCR, and its TCRdb copy is limited to in-frame clones, with some not included. V, J and clone size derive from that table, while D and trimming were established from the DNA sequence. The sample consists of 450,000 to 500,000 clones, almost 80% of them appearing once. The sequence was collected from a woman between 40 and 50 years old in good health. Some clones in this sample may be carry-over from other donors' samples. The chain links TRBV10-3 to TRBJ1-1; D might be TRBD1 (5 bases). Source material: PBMCs. Here the CDR3 reads CATATTASNTEAFF. The DNA of the CDR3 is TGTGCCACAGCGACGACAGCTTCGAACACTGAAGCTTTCTTT.